Sequencing of this T cell receptor (beta chain) was carried out in a study of blood T cell repertoires in COVID-19. Study context: Material from acute and convalescent COVID-19 was sourced from the United States, Italy and Spain. T cells, B-cell-depleted T cells, or PBMCs supplied cDNA or gDNA.

In the original processing: Quantification of nucleated cells was approximated via reference gene primer amplification. Sequencing was performed with immunoSEQ multiplex PCR; in TCRdb, only in-frame clones are kept and a portion is missing. Clone size and the V and J calls come from that table; the DNA yielded D and trimming. The sample includes 200,000 to 300,000 clones, roughly 83% of them seen just once. CDR1 SNHLY and CDR2 FYNNEI come from the germline V gene. Between the trimmed V and J ends, which lost 7 bases and 5 bases, there was a span of 11 bases. CDR3 length: 12 residues. Sequencing used peripheral blood. The TCR sequence derives from a woman older than 75 with acute or convalescent COVID-19. The chain joins TRBV2 to TRBJ1-2, with a possible D match to TRBD1 (6 bases). As DNA, the CDR3 is TGTGCCAGCAAAGGGGGGGGATATGGCTACACCTTC. Translating it yields CASKGGGYGYTF.